This TCR beta chain originates from a study of T-cell memory formation after mild COVID-19. This clonotype was recorded a few times. 5'RACE primed from the constant segment yielded TCR alpha and TCR beta cDNA libraries bearing sample barcodes and UMIs. From the 5' RACE reads, TCRdb called clonotypes with MiXCR, one entry per CDR3 protein. Found here are 580,000 or so distinct CDR3 sequences, 15% to 20% of them singletons; the top ten hold roughly 8%. The CDR3 runs to 16 residues. V dropped 3 bases and J dropped 1; count of bases not matched to a gene: 8. Germline V lookup: CDR1 SGHDN, CDR2 FVKESK. The chain couples TRBV14 to TRBJ1-1, with TRBD1 matching 7 bases. Input material: PBMCs or a T cell subset sorted from them (not recorded which). The TCR originated in an adult woman who had mild COVID-19 (a few samples of this study predate the infection). Cell type and time point are not known. CDR3 coding DNA: TGTGCCAGCAGCCATAGACAGGGCCTCGCGAACACTGAAGCTTTCTTT. Protein product: CASSHRQGLANTEAFF.